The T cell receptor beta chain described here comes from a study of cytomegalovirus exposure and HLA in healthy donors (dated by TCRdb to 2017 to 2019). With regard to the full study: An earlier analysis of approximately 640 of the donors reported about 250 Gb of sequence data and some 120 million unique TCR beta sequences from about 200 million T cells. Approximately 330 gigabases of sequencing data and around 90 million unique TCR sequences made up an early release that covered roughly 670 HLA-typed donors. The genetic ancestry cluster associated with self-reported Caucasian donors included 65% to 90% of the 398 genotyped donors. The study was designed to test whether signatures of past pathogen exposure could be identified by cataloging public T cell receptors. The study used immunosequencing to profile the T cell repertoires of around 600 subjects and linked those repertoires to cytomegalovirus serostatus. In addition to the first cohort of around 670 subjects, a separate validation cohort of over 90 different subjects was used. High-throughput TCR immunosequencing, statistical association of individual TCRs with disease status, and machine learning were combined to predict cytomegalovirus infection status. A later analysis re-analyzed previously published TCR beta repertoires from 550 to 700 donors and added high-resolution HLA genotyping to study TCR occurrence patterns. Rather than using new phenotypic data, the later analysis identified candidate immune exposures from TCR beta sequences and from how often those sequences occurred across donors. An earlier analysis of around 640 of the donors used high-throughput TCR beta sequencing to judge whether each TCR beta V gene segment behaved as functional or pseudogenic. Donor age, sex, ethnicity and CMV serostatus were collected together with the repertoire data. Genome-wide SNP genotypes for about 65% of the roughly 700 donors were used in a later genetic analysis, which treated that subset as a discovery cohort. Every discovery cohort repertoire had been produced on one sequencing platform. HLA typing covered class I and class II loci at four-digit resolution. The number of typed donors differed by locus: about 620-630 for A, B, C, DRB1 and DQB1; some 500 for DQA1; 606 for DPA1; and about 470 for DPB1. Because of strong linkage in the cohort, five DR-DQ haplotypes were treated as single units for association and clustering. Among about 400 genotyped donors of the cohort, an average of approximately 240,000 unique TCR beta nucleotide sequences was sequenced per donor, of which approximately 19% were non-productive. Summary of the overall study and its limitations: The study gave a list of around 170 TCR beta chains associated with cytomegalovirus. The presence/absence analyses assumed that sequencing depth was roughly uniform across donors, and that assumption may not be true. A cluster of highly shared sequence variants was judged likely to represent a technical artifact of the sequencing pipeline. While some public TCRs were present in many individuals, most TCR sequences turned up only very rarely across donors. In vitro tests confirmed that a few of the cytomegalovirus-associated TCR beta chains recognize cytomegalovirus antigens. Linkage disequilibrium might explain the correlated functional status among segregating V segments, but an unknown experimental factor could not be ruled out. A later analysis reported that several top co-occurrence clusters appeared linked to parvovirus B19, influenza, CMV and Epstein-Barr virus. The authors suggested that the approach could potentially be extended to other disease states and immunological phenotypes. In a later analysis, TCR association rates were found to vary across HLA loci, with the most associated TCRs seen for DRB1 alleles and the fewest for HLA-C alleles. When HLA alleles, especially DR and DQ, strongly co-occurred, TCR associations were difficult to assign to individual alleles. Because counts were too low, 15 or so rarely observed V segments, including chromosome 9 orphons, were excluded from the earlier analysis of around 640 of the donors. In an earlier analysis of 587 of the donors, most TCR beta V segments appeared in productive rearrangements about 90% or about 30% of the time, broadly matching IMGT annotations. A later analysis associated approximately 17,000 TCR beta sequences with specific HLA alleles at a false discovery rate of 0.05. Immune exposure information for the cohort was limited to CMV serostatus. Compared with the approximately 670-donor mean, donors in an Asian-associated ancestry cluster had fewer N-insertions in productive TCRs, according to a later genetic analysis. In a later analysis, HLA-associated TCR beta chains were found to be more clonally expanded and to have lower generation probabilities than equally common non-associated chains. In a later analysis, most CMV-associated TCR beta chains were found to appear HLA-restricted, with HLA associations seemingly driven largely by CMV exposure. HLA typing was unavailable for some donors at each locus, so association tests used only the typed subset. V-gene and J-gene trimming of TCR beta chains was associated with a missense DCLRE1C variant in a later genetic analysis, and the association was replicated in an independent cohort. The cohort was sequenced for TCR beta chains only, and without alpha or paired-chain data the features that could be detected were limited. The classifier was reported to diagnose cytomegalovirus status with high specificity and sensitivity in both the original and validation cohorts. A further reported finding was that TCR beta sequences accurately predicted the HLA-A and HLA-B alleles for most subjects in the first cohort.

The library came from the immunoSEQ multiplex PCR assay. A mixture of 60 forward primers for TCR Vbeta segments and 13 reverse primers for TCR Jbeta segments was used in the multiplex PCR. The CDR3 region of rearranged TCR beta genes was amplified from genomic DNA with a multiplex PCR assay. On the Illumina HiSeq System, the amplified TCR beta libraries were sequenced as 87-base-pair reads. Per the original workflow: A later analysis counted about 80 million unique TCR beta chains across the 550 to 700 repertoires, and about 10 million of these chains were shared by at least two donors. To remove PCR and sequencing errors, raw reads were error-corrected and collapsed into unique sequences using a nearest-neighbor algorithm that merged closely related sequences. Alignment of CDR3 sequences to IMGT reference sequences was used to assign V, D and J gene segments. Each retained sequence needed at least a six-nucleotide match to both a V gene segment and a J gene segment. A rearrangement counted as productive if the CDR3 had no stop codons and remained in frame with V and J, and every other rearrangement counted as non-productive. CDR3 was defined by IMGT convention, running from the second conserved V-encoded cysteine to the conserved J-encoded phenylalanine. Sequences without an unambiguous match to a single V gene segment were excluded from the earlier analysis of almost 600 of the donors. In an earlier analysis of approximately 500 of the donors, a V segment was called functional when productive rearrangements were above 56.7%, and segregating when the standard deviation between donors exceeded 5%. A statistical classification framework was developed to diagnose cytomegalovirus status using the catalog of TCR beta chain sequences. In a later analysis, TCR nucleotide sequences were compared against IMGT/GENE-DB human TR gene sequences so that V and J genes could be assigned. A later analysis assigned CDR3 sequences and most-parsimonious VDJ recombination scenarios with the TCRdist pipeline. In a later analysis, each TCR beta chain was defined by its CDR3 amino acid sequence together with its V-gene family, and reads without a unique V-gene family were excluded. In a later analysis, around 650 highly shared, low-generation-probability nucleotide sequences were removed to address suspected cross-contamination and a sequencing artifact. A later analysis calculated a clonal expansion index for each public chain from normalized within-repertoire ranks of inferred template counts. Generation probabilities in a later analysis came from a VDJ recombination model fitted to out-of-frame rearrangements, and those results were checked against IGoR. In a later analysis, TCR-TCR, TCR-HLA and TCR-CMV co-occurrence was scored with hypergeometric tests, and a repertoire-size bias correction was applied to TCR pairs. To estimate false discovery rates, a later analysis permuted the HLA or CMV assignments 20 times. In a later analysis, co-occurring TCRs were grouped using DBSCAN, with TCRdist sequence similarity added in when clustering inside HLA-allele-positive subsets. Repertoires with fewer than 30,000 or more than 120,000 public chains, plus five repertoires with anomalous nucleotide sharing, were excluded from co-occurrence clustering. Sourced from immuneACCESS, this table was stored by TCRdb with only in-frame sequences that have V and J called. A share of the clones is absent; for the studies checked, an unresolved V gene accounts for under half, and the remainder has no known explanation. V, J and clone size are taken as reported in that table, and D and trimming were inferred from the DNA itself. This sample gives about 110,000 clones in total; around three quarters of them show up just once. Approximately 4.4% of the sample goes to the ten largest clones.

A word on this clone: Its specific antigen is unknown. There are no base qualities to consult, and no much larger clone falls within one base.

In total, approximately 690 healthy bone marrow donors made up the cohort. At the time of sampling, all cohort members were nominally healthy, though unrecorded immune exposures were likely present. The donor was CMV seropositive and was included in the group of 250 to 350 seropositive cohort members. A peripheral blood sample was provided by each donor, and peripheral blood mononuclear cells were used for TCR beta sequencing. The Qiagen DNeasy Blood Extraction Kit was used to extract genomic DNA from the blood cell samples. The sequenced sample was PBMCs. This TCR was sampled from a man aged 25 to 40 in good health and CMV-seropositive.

The CDR3: CASSLGVGPTSGANVLTF. Read as DNA, the sequence is TGCGCCAGCAGCTTGGGGGTTGGGCCTACCTCTGGGGCCAACGTCCTGACTTTC. Recombination connected TRBV5-1 to TRBJ2-6; the D gene cannot be named for sure. A distance of 13 bases separates the germline ends of V and J, which lose 0 bases and 0 bases respectively. From the germline V gene, CDR1 is SGHRS and CDR2 is YFSETQ. From cysteine to phenylalanine, the CDR3 is 18 amino acids long. Here the CDR3 DNA is all that survives: 54 bases in frame from base 1.